This TCR beta chain was observed in a study of preoperative IRX-2 immunotherapy in early breast cancer. TCRdb's copy holds only in-frame clones and misses some; the assay was immunoSEQ multiplex PCR. Of 75,000 to 100,000 clones listed, 86% are singletons. The CDR3 length is 19 residues. Germline V lookup: CDR1 MNHEY, CDR2 SMNVEV (reference sequence). The trim removed 0 bases at V and 2 bases at J, leaving 10 bases unmatched. The treatment: preoperative locoregional IRX-2 cytokine immunotherapy. This TCR was sampled from a human donor with breast cancer. Sequencing was performed on tumor tissue, taken after IRX-2 immunotherapy. This sequence joins TRBV27 and TRBJ2-1, with TRBD2 identical over 10 bases. The DNA for the CDR3 is TGTGCCAGCAGTTTATCAGCTACACTTAGCGGGGGGACCTACAATGAGCAGTTCTTC. It codes for CASSLSATLSGGTYNEQFF.